The 11 T cell receptor beta chains given below trace back to one sample, sequenced in a study of T cell clonality in common variable immunodeficiency. Method: immunoSEQ multiplex PCR; TCRdb's copy keeps in-frame clones and lacks some. This sample shows 40,000 to 45,000 clones and no singletons; around 9.3% rests with the ten largest. The sample comprised peripheral blood mononuclear cells. The receptors shown here come from a person aged 18-69 years in good health.

This clone has a count of ten or more. Coverage ceases 3 residues before the CDR3 finishes, and the germline J gene fills in the end. The chain employs TRBV19 and TRBJ2-1; D is perhaps TRBD1 (5 bases). The germline V and J ends were trimmed by 9 bases and 6 bases, with 18 bases remaining between them. Germline CDR1 is LNHDA and CDR2 is SQIVND (reference sequence). The CDR3 has 14 residues. The chain's CDR3 is CASRWGHLVNEQFF. The CDR3 DNA, read in part, is TGTGCCAGCCGGTGGGGCCATTTGGTCAATGAG.

On this clone itself: The CDR3 end falls 3 residues outside the read, so it is completed with the germline J gene. Other DNA sequences in this specimen translate into the identical CDR3. V usage is TRBV18 and J usage is TRBJ2-7; D is ambiguous. V was shortened by 6 bases and J by 1 base, with 16 bases between the two germline ends. Germline V lookup: CDR1 KGHSH, CDR2 LQKENI. The CDR3 contains 15 residues. CDR3 region: CASSPPRAVSYEQYF. Incomplete CDR3 DNA: TGTGCCAGCTCCCCCCCTCGAGCCGTTTCCTACGAG. Full variable domain (rest looked up from reference TRBV18 and TRBJ2-7): NAGVMQNPRHLVRRRGQEARLRCSPMKGHSHVYWYRQLPEEGLKFMVYLQKENIIDESGMPKERFSAEFPKEGPSILRIQQVVRGDSAAYFCASSPPRAVSYEQYFGPGTRLTVT.

This clone was found many times. The DNA ends 3 residues before the CDR3 does, and the rest of the CDR3 is filled in from the germline J gene. J is TRBJ2-1 and V is TRBV9; 10 positions agree with TRBD2. The CDR3 is 16 residues long. Germline V CDR1 and CDR2: SGDLS, YYNGEE. Unmatched junction bases numbered 7, after V lost 4 bases and J lost 3 bases. CDR3 DNA (partial): TGTGCCAGCAGCACAGAGGGACTAGCGCTCTACAATGAG. It yields the protein CASSTEGLALYNE. In full, the CDR3 reads CASSTEGLALYNEQFF.

Concerning this clone itself: The read halts 3 residues ahead of the CDR3 end, with the missing end drawn from the germline J gene. The V gene is TRBV6-1, the J gene TRBJ1-1, with a tentative D call TRBD1 (5 bases). The CDR3 totals 13 residues. V was trimmed by 4 bases and J by 7 bases, leaving 13 bases between them. CDR1 is MNHNS, CDR2 SASEGT, per germline. The CDR3 loop is CASSVDSRFEAFF. Incomplete CDR3 DNA: TGTGCCAGCAGTGTCGACAGTCGATTTGAA.

There are many counts of this clone. The sequenced fragment ends 3 residues before the CDR3 boundary, so the rest is inferred from the germline J gene. The J gene is TRBJ1-1, the V gene TRBV19; 8 nucleotides agree with TRBD1. The germline V gene has CDR1 LNHDA and CDR2 SQIVND (reference sequence). The V segment lost 7 bases and the J segment 7 bases; nucleotides outside the gene matches: 11. The CDR3 sequence is 14 residues long. CDR3 bases read: TGTGCCAGTAACCCCTCGTACAGGGGGAATGAA. It yields the protein CASNPSYRGNE. The CDR3 in full is CASNPSYRGNEAFF.

This clone was seen at least ten times. Sequence at one end of the junction differs from germline and may be a read error. The CDR3 end is not reached by the read, which stops 3 residues before it; the germline J gene fills it in. The rearrangement links TRBV4-2 to TRBJ2-7; 7 positions agree with TRBD2. There are 14 residues in the CDR3. Germline V gives CDR1 LGHNA, CDR2 YNFKEQ. The sequenced part of the CDR3 DNA is TGCGCCAGCGGCCCCGGGCGGGGGTCCTACGAG. Its protein product is CASGPGRGSYE. The CDR3, in full, reads CASGPGRGSYEQYF.

This clone was seen many times. The read terminates 3 residues before the CDR3 end, so the remaining end is supplied by the germline J gene. The V and J genes are TRBV30 and TRBJ1-2; 9 nucleotides match TRBD1. V dropped 2 bases and J dropped 7; count of bases not matched to a gene: 17. This CDR3 has 17 amino acids. Germline-derived CDR1 and CDR2 are GTSNPN and SVGIG (reference sequence). The CDR3 sequence: CAWSRRDRDAAWAGYTF. The sequenced CDR3 bases are TGTGCCTGGAGTCGAAGGGACAGGGATGCCGCATGGGCTGGC.

This clone was seen at least ten times. The CDR3 end lies 3 residues beyond the end of the read and is filled in from the germline J gene. The chain is built from TRBV10-3 and TRBJ2-3; 10 bases fit TRBD2. The CDR3 is 17 residues long. Trimming took 0 bases from V and 5 from J; bases not matched to a gene: 8. Germline-derived CDR1 and CDR2 are ENHRY and SYGVKD. The CDR3 bases that were read are TGTGCCATCAGTGAGTCCCCAGGGCTAGCGGGAGAAGATACG. It yields the protein CAISESPGLAGEDT. The full-length CDR3 reads as CAISESPGLAGEDTQYF.

This clone was observed at least ten times. The read stops 3 residues short of the end of the CDR3; the missing end is completed from the germline J gene. This chain joins TRBV5-1 and TRBJ2-2, with D possibly matching TRBD1 (5 bases). In germline, CDR1 is SGHRS, CDR2 YFSETQ. V was pared by 2 bases and J by 0 bases, with 11 bases between. The CDR3 has 16 amino acids. The CDR3 loop reads CASSFSGWANTGELFF. Partial CDR3 DNA: TGCGCCAGCAGCTTTTCAGGGTGGGCGAACACCGGGGAG.

This clone was counted many times. The sequenced fragment ends 3 residues before the CDR3 boundary, so the rest is inferred from the germline J gene. This chain uses TRBV5-1 with TRBJ2-5; TRBD1 might be the D (5 bases). The germline V gene encodes CDR1 SGHRS and CDR2 YFSETQ. The ends were cut back, 4 bases at V and 5 bases at J, with 12 bases in the middle. This CDR3 is built from 13 residues. Incomplete CDR3 DNA: TGCGCCAGCAGCCCAGACAGATTTGAGACC. Protein sequence: CASSPDRFET. The whole CDR3 region reads CASSPDRFETQYF.

This clone has ten or more counts. The CDR3 goes on 3 residues after the read ends, and that part is filled in from the germline J gene. The rearrangement links TRBV7-9 to TRBJ2-3; tentatively, D is TRBD1 (5 bases). There are 15 residues in the CDR3. V was trimmed by 2 bases and J by 4 bases, leaving 13 bases between them. The germline gives CDR1 SEHNR, CDR2 FQNEAQ (reference sequence). The sequenced CDR3 bases are TGTGCCAGCAGCTTATCAAGGGGCATTGCAGATACG. Its protein is CASSLSRGIADT. The full CDR3 protein reads CASSLSRGIADTQYF.